This TCR beta chain comes out of a study of glioma-infiltrating T cells. Overall study findings and caveats: Tissue-blood divergence was below expectation in non-neoplastic patients, above in gliomas. CDR3 overlap between tissue and blood was very small.

The iRepertoire nested amplicon-rescue multiplex PCR amplified TCR alpha and beta CDR3s from RNA. Input was about 100-450 ng of tissue mRNA or PBMC total RNA. From the multiplex PCR reads, TCRdb called clonotypes with MiXCR, one entry per CDR3 protein. The sample includes some 150,000 distinct CDR3 sequences, 35% to 50% of them seen just once. Trimming removed 5 bases from V and 3 bases from J; junction bases left unmatched: 3. Per the germline V gene, CDR1 is SNHLY and CDR2 is FYNNEI. The CDR3 consists of 15 residues. Notes on this clonotype: Antigen specificity is unknown.

The material sequenced was glioma tissue, nonneoplastic brain tissue, or PBMCs (not recorded which). This receptor was taken from a human donor with low-grade glioma or glioblastoma, undergoing nonglioma brain surgery, or in good health (not recorded which). The chain employs TRBV2 and TRBJ2-7, with TRBD2 matching over 14 bases. The CDR3 DNA follows: TGTGCCAGCAGTAGTGGACTAGCGGGAGGCTACGAGCAGTACTTC. It is translated as CASSSGLAGGYEQYF.